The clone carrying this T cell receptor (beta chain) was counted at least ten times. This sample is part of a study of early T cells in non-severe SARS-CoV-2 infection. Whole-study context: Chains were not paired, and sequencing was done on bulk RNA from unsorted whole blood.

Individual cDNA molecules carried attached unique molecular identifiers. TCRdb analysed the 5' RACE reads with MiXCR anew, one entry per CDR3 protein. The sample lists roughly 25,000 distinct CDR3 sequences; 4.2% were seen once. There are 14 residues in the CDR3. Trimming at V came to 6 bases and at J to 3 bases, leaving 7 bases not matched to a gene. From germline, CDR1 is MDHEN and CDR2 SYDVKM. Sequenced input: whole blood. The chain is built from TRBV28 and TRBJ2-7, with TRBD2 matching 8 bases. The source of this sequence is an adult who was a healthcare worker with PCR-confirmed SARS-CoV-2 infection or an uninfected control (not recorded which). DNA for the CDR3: TGTGCCAGCAGAACCGGACTAGCCCTCTACGAGCAGTACTTC. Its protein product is CASRTGLALYEQYF. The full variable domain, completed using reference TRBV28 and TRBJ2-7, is DVKVTQSSRYLVKRTGEKVFLECVQDMDHENMFWYRQDPGLGLRLIYFSYDVKMKEKGDIPEGYSVSREKKERFSLILESASTNQTSMYLCASRTGLALYEQYFGPGTRLTVT.